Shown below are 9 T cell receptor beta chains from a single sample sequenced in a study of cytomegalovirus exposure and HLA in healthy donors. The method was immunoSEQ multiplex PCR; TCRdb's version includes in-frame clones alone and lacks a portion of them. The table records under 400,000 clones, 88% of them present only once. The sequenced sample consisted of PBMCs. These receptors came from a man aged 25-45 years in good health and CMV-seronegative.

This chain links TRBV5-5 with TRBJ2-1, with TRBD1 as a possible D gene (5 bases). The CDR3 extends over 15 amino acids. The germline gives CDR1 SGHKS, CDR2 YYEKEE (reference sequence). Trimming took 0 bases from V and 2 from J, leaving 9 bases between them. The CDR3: CASSLVAGPYNEQFF. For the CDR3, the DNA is TGTGCCAGCAGCTTGGTGGCAGGGCCCTACAATGAGCAGTTCTTC.

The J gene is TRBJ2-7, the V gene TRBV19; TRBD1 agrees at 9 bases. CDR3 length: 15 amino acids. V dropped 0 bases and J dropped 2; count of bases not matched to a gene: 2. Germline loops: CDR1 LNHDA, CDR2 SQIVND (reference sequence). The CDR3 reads CASSIEGTGTYEQYF. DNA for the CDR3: TGTGCCAGTAGTATAGAGGGGACAGGGACCTACGAGCAGTACTTC.

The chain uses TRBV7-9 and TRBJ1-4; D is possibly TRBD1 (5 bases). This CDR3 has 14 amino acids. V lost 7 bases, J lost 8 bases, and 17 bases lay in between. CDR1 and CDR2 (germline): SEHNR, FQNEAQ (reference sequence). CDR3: CASTPSGFGEKLFF. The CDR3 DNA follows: TGTGCCAGCACCCCTTCAGGGTTTGGAGAAAAACTGTTTTTT.

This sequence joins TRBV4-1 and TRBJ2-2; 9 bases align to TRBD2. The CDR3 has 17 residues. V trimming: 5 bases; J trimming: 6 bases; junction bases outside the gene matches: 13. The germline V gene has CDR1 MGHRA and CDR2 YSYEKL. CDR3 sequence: CASSVDYSGGGAGELFF. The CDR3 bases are TGCGCCAGCAGCGTAGACTATAGCGGGGGAGGCGCCGGGGAGCTGTTTTTT.

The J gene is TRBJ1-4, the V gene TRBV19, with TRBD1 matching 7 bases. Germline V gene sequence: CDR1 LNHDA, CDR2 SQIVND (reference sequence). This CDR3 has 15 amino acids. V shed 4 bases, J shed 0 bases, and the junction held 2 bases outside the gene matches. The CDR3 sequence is CASSRTGTTNEKLFF. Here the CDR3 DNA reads TGTGCCAGTAGTAGGACAGGAACAACTAATGAAAAACTGTTTTTT.

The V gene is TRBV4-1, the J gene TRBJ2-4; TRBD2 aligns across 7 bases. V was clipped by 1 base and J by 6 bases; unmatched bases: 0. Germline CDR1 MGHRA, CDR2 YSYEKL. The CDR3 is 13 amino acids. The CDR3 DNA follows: TGCGCCAGCAGCCAAGGCGGGGGAAACATTCAGTACTTC. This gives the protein CASSQGGGNIQYF.

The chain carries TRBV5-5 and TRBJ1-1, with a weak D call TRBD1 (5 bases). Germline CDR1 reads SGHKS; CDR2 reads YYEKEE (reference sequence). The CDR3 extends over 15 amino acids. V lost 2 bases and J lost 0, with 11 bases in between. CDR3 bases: TGTGCCAGCAGCTTTGTAGACAGAGTGAACACTGAAGCTTTCTTT. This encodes CASSFVDRVNTEAFF.

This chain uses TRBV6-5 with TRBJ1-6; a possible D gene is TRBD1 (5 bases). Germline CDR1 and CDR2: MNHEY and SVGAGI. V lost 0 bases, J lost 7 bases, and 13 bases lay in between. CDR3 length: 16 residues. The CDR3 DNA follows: TGTGCCAGCAGTTACTCGAACTCTCAGGGCAATTCACCCCTCCACTTT. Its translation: CASSYSNSQGNSPLHF.

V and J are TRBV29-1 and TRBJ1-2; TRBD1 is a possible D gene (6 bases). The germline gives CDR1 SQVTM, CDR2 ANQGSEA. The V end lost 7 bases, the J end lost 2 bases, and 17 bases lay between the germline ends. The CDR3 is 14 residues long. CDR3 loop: CSARTALLNYGYTF. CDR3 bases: TGCAGCGCCCGGACAGCCCTCTTGAACTATGGCTACACCTTC.